This T cell receptor beta chain was profiled in a study of metastatic and nonmetastatic thyroid tumors. This clone has ten or more counts. Before thyroid surgery, none of the patients had received any treatment. From the PCR reads, TCRdb re-called clones with MiXCR. This sample has some 50,000 clones; 22% occur once, and the top ten carry 3.5% to 4%. Sample: blood. This TCR was recovered from a male donor with papillary thyroid cancer or a benign thyroid nodule (not recorded which). Some clones in this sample may be carry-over from other donors' samples.

CDR3 sequence (DNA): TGTGCCACCAGTGGGTTAGCGGGAGGCGGCACCGGGGAGCTGTTTTTT. It translates to CATSGLAGGGTGELFF. The rearrangement links TRBV24-1 to TRBJ2-2; 10 nucleotides line up with TRBD2. CDR3 size: 16 residues. J was trimmed by 4 bases and V by 5 bases; bases with no gene match: 6. The germline V gene encodes CDR1 KGHDR and CDR2 SFDVKD.